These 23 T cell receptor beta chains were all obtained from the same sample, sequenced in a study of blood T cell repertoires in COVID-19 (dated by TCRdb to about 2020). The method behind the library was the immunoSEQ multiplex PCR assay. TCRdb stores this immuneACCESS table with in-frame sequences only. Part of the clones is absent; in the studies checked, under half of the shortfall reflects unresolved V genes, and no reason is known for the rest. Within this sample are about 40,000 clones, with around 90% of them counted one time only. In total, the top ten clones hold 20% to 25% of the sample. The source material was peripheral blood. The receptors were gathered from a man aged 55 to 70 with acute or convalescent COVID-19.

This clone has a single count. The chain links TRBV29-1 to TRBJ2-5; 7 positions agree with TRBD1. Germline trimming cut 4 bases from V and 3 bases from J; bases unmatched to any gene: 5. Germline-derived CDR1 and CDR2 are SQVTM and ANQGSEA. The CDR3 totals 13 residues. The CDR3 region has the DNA TGCAGCGTTGGACACAGGGGAAAAGAGACCCAGTACTTC. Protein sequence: CSVGHRGKETQYF.

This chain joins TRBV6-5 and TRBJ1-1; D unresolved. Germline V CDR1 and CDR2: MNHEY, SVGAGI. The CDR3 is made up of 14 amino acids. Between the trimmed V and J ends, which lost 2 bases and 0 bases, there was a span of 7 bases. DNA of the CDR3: TGTGCCAGCAGTTACGGTCAGTTGAACACTGAAGCTTTCTTT. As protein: CASSYGQLNTEAFF.

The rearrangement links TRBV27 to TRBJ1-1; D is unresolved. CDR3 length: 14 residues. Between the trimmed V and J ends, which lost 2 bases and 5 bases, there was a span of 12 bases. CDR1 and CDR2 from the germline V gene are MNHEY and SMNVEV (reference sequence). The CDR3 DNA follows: TGTGCCAGCAGTTTACGGGGAGGGCGAACTGAAGCTTTCTTT. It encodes CASSLRGGRTEAFF.

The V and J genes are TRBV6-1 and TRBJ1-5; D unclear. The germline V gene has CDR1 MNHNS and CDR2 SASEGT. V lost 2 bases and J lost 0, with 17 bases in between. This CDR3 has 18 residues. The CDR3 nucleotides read TGTGCCAGCAGTGAATTCACTCCCAGCGAATATAGCAATCAGCCCCAGCATTTT. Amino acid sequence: CASSEFTPSEYSNQPQHF.

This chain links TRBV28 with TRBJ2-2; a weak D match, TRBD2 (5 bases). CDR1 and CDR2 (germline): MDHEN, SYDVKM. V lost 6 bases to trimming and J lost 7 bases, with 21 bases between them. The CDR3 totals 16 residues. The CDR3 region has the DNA TGTGCCAGCAGCCCACCCCCCGGACTCCGAGGCGGGGAGCTGTTTTTT. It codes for CASSPPPGLRGGELFF.

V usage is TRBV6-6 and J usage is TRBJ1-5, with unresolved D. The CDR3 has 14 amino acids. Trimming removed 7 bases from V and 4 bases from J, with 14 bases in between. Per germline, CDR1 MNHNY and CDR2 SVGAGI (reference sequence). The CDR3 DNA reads TGTGCCAGCAATAGAGGGATAGGGAATCAGCCCCAGCATTTT. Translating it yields CASNRGIGNQPQHF.

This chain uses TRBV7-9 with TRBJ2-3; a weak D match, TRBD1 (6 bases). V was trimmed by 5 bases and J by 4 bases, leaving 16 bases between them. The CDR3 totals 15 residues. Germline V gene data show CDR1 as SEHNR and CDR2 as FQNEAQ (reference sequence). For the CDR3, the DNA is TGTGCCAGCAGCCAAACACAGGGAATCCCAGATACGCAGTATTTT. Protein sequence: CASSQTQGIPDTQYF.

The CDR3 reads CASSLRTGAGNEQFF. The CDR3 nucleotides read TGTGCCAGCAGCCTTAGGACAGGAGCAGGCAATGAGCAGTTCTTC. The chain employs TRBV7-2 and TRBJ2-1, with 7 bases matching TRBD1. The V segment lost 5 bases and the J segment 6 bases; nucleotides outside the gene matches: 10. Germline CDR1 reads SGHTA; CDR2 reads FQGNSA. This CDR3 is 15 amino acids long.

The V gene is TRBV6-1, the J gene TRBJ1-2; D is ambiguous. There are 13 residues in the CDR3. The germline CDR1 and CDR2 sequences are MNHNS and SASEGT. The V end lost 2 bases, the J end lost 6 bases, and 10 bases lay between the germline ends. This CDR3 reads CASSETAGNGYTF. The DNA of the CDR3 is TGTGCCAGCAGTGAAACGGCAGGAAATGGCTACACCTTC.

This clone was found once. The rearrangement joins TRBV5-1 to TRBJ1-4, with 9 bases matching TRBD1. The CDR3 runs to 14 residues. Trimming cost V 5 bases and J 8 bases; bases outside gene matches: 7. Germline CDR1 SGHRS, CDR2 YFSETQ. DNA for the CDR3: TGCGCCAGCAGTTCCGGGACAGGGCACGAAAAACTGTTTTTT. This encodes CASSSGTGHEKLFF.

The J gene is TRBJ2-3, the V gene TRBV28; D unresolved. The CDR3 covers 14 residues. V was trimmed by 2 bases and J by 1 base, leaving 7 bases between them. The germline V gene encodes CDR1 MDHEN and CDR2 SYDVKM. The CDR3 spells CASSLLSRTDTQYF. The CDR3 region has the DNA TGTGCCAGCAGTTTACTTTCTCGCACAGATACGCAGTATTTT.

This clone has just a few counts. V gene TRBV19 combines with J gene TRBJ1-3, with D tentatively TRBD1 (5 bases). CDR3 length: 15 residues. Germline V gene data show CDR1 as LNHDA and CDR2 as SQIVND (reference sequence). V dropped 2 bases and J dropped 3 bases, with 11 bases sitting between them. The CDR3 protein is CASSIRQGLGNTIYF. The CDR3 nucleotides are TGTGCCAGTAGTATACGGCAGGGTCTTGGAAACACCATATATTTT.

This CDR3 reads CASSLVGGKNSPLHF. In DNA, the CDR3 is TGTGCCAGCAGTTTGGTCGGAGGTAAAAATTCACCCCTCCACTTT. This chain joins TRBV27 and TRBJ1-6; D is undetermined. The CDR3 runs to 15 residues. Germline CDR1 is MNHEY and CDR2 is SMNVEV (reference sequence). Trimming removed 3 bases at V and 7 bases at J, with 13 bases between.

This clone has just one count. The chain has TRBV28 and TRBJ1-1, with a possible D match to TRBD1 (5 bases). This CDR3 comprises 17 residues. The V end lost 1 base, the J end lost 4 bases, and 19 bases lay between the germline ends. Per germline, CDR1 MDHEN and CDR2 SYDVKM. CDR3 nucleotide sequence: TGTGCCAGCAGTTTATTTGGTTGGGGCGCTCCGGGCACTGAAGCTTTCTTT. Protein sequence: CASSLFGWGAPGTEAFF.

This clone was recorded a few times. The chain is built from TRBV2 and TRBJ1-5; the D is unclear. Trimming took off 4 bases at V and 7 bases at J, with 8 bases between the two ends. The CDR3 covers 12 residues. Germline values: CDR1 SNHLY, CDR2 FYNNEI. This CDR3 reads CASSVPEQPQHF. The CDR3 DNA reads TGTGCCAGCAGTGTGCCGGAGCAGCCCCAGCATTTT.

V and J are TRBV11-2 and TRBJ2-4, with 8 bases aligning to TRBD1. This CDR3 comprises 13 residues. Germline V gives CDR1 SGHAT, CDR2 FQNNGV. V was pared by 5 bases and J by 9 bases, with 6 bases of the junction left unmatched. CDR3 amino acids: CASSLTGATIQYF. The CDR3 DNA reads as TGTGCCAGCAGCCTGACAGGGGCGACCATTCAGTACTTC.

The CDR3 DNA is TGTGCCAGCAGCCCCGCAGGGGCGCCCCAGCATTTT. Its protein product is CASSPAGAPQHF. The genes are TRBV27 and TRBJ1-5, with D perhaps matching TRBD1 (6 bases). V dropped 6 bases and J dropped 9 bases, with 12 bases sitting between them. Germline-derived CDR1 and CDR2 are MNHEY and SMNVEV (reference sequence). The CDR3 loop spans 12 amino acids.

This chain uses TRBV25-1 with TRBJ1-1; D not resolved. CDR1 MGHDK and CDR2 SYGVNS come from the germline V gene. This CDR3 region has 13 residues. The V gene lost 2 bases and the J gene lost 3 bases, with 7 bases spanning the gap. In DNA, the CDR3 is TGTGCCAGCAGTGAAGCGGGGTACACTGAAGCTTTCTTT. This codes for CASSEAGYTEAFF.

DNA of the CDR3: TGTGCCAGCGCTCTACTATATAATTCACCCCTCCACTTT. Protein product: CASALLYNSPLHF. V usage is TRBV27 and J usage is TRBJ1-6; D is unresolved. The CDR3 is 13 residues long. V was trimmed by 8 bases and J by 4 bases, leaving 9 bases between them. Per the germline V gene, CDR1 is MNHEY and CDR2 is SMNVEV (reference sequence).

CDR3 DNA sequence: TGTGCCACCAGTGATTTGTTTGTCGCAGATACGCAGTATTTT. It is translated as CATSDLFVADTQYF. The chain has TRBV24-1 and TRBJ2-3; D not certain. The V gene lost 0 bases and the J gene lost 4 bases, with 7 bases spanning the gap. The CDR3 contains 14 residues. CDR1 KGHDR and CDR2 SFDVKD come from the germline V gene.

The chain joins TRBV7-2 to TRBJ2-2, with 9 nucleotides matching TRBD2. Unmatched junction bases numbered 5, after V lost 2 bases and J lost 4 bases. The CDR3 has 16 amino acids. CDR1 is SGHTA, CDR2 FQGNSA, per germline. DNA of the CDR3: TGTGCCAGCAGCTTACGTAGCGGGAGTAGCACCGGGGAGCTGTTTTTT. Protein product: CASSLRSGSSTGELFF.

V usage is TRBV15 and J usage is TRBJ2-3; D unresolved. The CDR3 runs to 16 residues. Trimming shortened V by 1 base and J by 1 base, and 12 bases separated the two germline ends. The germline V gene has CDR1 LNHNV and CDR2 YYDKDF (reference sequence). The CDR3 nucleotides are TGTGCCACCAGCAGAGGGTGGATCGAGGGCACAGATACGCAGTATTTT. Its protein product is CATSRGWIEGTDTQYF. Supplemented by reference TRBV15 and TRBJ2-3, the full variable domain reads DAMVIQNPRYQVTQFGKPVTLSCSQTLNHNVMYWYQQKSSQAPKLLFHYYDKDFNNEADTPDNFQSRRPNTSFCFLDIRSPGLGDTAMYLCATSRGWIEGTDTQYFGPGTRLTVL.

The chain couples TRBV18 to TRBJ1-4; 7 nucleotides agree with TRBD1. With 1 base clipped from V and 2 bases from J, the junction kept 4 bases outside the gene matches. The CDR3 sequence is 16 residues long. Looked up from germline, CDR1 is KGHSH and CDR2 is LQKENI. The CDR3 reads CASSPQGAATNEKLFF. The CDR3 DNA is TGTGCCAGCTCACCACAGGGGGCGGCTACTAATGAAAAACTGTTTTTT.